This T cell receptor (beta chain) was profiled in a study of blood T cell repertoires in COVID-19. About the study: COVID-19 samples, acute and convalescent, were from the United States, Italy and Spain.

Germline V CDR1 and CDR2: SNHLY, FYNNEI. This CDR3 is 15 amino acids long. The V and J ends lost 7 bases and 2 bases respectively, with 14 bases between them. In the authors' workflow: Reference gene primer amplification gave nucleated cell count estimates. Sequencing used immunoSEQ multiplex PCR; TCRdb keeps in-frame clones, though not all of them. That table supplies the V and J calls and clone size; D and trimming were determined from the DNA. The sample records 30,000 or so clones, about four fifths being singletons. The chain combines TRBV2 with TRBJ2-2; D is possibly TRBD1 (6 bases). Specimen: peripheral blood. The source is an elderly man with active COVID-19. CDR3 nucleotides: TGTGCCAGCACAACCGGACAGACCAACACCGGGGAGCTGTTTTTT. It yields the protein CASTTGQTNTGELFF.